The sequence of this T cell receptor (beta chain) was determined in a study of blood T cell repertoires in COVID-19. With V trimmed by 3 bases and J by 6 bases, 7 bases remained unmatched. CDR3 size: 14 residues. Germline lookup yields CDR1 LGHDT and CDR2 YNNKEL (reference sequence). TCRdb's table, derived via immunoSEQ multiplex PCR, lists solely in-frame clones and lacks some. The table has roughly 60,000 clones, 75% to 95% seen once; the top ten hold around 8.4%. This chain joins TRBV3-1 (or the pseudogene TRBV3-2) and TRBJ2-7; 8 bases agree with TRBD2. The source is a woman older than 75 with active COVID-19. The sequencing input was peripheral blood. CDR3 nucleotides: TGTGCCAGCAGCCAGGGACTAGAGCTTTCCGAGCAGTACTTC. Its translation: CASSQGLELSEQYF.